This T cell receptor (beta chain) comes out of a study of T cells after yellow fever vaccination. Ten or more counts support this clonotype. In TCRdb, the 5' RACE reads were re-called with MiXCR into one record per CDR3 protein. This table holds around 600,000 distinct CDR3 sequences, 10% to 15% found once. This sample comprised PBMCs, obtained on the day of the yellow fever booster vaccination. The sequence was obtained from a man between 25 and 39 years old who received the YFV17D yellow fever vaccine.

In DNA form, the CDR3 reads TGCGCCAGCAGCTCGGGGGCGACGAGTGAGCAGTTCTTC. This encodes CASSSGATSEQFF. The J gene is TRBJ2-1, the V gene TRBV5-1; perhaps D is TRBD1 or TRBD2 (6 bases each). Deletions cut 3 bases from V and 9 bases from J, with 13 bases between. This CDR3 is built from 13 residues. Germline V CDR1 and CDR2: SGHRS, YFSETQ.